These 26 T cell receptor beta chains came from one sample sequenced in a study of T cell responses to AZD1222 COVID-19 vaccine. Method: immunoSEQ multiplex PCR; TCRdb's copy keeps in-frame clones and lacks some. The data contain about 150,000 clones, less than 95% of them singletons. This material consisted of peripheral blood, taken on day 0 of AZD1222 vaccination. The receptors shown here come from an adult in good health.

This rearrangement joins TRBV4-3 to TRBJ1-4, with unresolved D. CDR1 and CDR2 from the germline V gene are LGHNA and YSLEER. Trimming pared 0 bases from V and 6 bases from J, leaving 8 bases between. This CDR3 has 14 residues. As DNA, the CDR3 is TGCGCCAGCAGCCAAGACCTGGCAGATGAAAAACTGTTTTTT. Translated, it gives CASSQDLADEKLFF.

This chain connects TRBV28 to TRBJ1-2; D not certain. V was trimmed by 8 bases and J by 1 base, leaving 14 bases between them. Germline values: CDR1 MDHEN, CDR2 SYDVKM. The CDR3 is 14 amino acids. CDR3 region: CASWPDPVNYGYTF. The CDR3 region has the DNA TGTGCCAGCTGGCCTGATCCAGTTAACTATGGCTACACCTTC.

The CDR3 DNA reads as TGTGCCAGCAGTTCAAAGCGGGAGGCACAAGAGACCCAGTACTTC. Its translation is CASSSKREAQETQYF. This rearrangement joins TRBV28 to TRBJ2-5; TRBD2 matches 9 bases. CDR1 and CDR2 from the germline V gene are MDHEN and SYDVKM. V lost 4 bases to trimming and J lost 2 bases; unmatched junction nucleotides: 5. This CDR3 is 15 amino acids long.

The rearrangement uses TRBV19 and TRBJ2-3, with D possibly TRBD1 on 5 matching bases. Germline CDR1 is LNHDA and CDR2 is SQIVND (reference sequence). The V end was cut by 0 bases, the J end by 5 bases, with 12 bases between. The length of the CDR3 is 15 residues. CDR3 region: CASSIETQGEDTQYF. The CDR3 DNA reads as TGTGCCAGTAGTATAGAAACTCAGGGTGAAGATACGCAGTATTTT.

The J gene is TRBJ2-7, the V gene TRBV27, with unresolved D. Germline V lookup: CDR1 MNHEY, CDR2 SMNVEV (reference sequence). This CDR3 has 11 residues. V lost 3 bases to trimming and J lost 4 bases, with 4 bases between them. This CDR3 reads CASSLLYEQYF. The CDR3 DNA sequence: TGTGCCAGCAGTTTGCTTTACGAGCAGTACTTC.

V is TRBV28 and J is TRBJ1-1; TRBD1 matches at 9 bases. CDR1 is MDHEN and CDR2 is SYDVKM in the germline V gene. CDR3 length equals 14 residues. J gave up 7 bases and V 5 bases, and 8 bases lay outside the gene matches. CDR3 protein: CASSPMPGQGEAFF. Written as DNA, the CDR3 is TGTGCCAGCAGTCCGATGCCGGGACAGGGTGAAGCTTTCTTT.

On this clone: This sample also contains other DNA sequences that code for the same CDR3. CDR3 sequence: CASRTPRNTEAFF. Here the CDR3 DNA reads TGTGCCAGCAGAACACCCAGGAACACTGAAGCTTTCTTT. The rearrangement links TRBV2 to TRBJ1-1; D gene unclear. Germline V gene sequence: CDR1 SNHLY, CDR2 FYNNEI. With 6 bases removed from V and 1 base from J, the gap between germline ends came to 9 bases. This CDR3 is 13 amino acids long.

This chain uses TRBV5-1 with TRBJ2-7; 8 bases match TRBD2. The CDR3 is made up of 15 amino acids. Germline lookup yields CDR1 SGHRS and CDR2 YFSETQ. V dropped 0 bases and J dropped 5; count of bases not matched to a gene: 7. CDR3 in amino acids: CASSLAGRGPHEQYF. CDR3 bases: TGCGCCAGCAGCTTGGCCGGGAGGGGACCCCACGAGCAGTACTTC. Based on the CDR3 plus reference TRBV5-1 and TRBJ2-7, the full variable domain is KAGVTQTPRYLIKTRGQQVTLSCSPISGHRSVSWYQQTPGQGLQFLFEYFSETQRNKGNFPGRFSGRQFSNSRSEMNVSTLELGDSALYLCASSLAGRGPHEQYFGPGTRLTVT.

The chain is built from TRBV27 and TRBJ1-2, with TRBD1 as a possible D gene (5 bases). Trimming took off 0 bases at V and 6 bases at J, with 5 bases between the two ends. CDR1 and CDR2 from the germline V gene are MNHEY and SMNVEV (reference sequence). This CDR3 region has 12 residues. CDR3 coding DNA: TGTGCCAGCAGTTTATCGGGGGATGGCTACACCTTC. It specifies CASSLSGDGYTF.

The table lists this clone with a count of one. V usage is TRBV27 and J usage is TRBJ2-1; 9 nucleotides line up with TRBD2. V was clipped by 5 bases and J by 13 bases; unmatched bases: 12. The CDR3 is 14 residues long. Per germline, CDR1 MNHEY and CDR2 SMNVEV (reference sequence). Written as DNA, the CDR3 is TGTGCCAGCAGTCCGCTATATAGCGGGAGCTCTCAGTTCTTC. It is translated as CASSPLYSGSSQFF.

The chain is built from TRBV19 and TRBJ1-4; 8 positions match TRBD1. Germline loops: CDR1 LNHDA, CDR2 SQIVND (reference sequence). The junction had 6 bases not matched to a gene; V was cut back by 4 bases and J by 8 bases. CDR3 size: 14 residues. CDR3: CASSTDRGGEKLFF. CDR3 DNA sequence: TGTGCCAGTAGTACAGACAGGGGTGGAGAAAAACTGTTTTTT.

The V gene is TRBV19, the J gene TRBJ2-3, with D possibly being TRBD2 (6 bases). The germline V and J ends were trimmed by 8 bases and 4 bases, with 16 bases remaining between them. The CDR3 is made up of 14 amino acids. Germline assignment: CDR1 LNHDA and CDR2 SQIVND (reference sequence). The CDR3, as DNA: TGTGCCAGTTCGCAGGGTGGAGGGGCAGATACGCAGTATTTT. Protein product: CASSQGGGADTQYF.

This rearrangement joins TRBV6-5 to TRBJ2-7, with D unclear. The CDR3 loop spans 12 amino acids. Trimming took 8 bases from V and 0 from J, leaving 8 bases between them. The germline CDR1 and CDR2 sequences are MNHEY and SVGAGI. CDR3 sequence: CASRAGSYEQYF. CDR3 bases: TGTGCCAGCCGGGCAGGCTCCTACGAGCAGTACTTC.

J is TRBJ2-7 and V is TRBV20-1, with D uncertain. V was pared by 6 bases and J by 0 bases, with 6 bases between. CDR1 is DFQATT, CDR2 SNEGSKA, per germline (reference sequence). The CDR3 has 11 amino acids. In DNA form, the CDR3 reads TGCAGTGCGAGGAGCTCCTACGAGCAGTACTTC. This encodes CSARSSYEQYF.

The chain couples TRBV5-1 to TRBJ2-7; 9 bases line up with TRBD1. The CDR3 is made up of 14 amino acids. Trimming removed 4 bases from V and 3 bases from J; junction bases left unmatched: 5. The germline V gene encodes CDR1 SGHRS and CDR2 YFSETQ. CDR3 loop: CASSRTGVFYEQYF. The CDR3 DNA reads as TGCGCCAGCAGCCGGACAGGGGTTTTCTACGAGCAGTACTTC. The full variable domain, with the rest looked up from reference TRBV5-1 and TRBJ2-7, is KAGVTQTPRYLIKTRGQQVTLSCSPISGHRSVSWYQQTPGQGLQFLFEYFSETQRNKGNFPGRFSGRQFSNSRSEMNVSTLELGDSALYLCASSRTGVFYEQYFGPGTRLTVT.

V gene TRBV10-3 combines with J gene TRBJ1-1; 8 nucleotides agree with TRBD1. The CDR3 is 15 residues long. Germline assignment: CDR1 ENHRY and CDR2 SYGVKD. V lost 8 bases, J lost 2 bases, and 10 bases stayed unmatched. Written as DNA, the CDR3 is TGTGCCATCCGACAGGGGCTTTTCGAAAACACTGAAGCTTTCTTT. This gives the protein CAIRQGLFENTEAFF.

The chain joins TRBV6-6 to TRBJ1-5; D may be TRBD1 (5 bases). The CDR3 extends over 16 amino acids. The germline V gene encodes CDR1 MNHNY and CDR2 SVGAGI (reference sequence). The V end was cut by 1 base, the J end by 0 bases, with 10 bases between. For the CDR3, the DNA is TGTGCCAGCAGTTACTTGGGGGAGGGTAGCAATCAGCCCCAGCATTTT. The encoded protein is CASSYLGEGSNQPQHF.

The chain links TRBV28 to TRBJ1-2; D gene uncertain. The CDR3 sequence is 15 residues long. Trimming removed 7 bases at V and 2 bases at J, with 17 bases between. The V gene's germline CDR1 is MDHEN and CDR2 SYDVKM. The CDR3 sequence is CASTPGGSTNYGYTF. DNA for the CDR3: TGTGCCAGCACCCCGGGAGGGAGTACAAACTATGGCTACACCTTC.

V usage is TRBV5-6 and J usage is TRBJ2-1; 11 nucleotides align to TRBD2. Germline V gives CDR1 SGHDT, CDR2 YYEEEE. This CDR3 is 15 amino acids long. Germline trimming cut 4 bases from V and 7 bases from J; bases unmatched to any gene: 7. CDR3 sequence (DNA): TGTGCCAGCAGCCAGGGACTAGCGGCAAATAATGAGCAGTTCTTC. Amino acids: CASSQGLAANNEQFF.

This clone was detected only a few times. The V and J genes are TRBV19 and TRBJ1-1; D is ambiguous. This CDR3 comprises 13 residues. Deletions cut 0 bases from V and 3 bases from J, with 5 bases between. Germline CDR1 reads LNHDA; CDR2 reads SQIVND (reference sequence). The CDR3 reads CASSIDGDTEAFF. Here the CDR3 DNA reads TGTGCCAGTAGTATAGACGGGGACACTGAAGCTTTCTTT. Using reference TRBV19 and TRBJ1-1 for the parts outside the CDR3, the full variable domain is DGGITQSPKYLFRKEGQNVTLSCEQNLNHDAMYWYRQDPGQGLRLIYYSQIVNDFQKGDIAEGYSVSREKKESFPLTVTSAQKNPTAFYLCASSIDGDTEAFFGQGTRLTVV.

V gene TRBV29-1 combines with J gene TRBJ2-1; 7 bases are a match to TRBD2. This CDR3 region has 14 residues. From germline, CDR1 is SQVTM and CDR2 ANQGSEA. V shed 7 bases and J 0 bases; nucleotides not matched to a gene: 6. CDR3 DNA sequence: TGCAGCGCCCTAACGGGGGGCTCCTACAATGAGCAGTTCTTC. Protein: CSALTGGSYNEQFF.

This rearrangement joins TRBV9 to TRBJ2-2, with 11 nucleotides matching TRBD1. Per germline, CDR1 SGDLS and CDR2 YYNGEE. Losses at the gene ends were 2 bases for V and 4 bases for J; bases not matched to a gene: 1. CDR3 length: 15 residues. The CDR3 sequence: CASSVGQGVTGELFF. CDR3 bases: TGTGCCAGCAGCGTGGGACAGGGGGTCACCGGGGAGCTGTTTTTT.

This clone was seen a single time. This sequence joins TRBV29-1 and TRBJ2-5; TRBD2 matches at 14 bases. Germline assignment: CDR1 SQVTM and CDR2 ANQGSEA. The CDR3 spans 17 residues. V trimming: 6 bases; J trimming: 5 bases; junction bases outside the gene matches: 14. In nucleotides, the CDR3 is TGCAGCGTACCTGGATTGGGACTAGCGGGAGTTTGGGAGACCCAGTACTTC. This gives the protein CSVPGLGLAGVWETQYF.

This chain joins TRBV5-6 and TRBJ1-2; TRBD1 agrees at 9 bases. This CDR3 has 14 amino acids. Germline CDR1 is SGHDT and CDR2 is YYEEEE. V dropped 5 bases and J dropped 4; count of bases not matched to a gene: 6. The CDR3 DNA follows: TGTGCCAGCAGACCGGGACAGGGAATCTATGGCTACACCTTC. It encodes CASRPGQGIYGYTF.

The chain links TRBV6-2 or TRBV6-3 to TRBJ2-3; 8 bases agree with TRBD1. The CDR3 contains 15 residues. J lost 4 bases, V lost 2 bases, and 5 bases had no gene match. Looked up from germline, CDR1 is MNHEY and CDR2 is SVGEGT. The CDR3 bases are TGTGCCAGCAGTTACGCCAGGGGGCGAGCAGATACGCAGTATTTT. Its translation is CASSYARGRADTQYF.

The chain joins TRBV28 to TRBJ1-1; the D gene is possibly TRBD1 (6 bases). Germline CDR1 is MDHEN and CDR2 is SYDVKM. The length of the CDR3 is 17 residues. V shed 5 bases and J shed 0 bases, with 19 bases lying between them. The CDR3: CASSPLTGWEVNTEAFF. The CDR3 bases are TGTGCCAGCAGTCCCCTGACAGGTTGGGAGGTGAACACTGAAGCTTTCTTT. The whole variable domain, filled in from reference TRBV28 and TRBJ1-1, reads DVKVTQSSRYLVKRTGEKVFLECVQDMDHENMFWYRQDPGLGLRLIYFSYDVKMKEKGDIPEGYSVSREKKERFSLILESASTNQTSMYLCASSPLTGWEVNTEAFFGQGTRLTVV.